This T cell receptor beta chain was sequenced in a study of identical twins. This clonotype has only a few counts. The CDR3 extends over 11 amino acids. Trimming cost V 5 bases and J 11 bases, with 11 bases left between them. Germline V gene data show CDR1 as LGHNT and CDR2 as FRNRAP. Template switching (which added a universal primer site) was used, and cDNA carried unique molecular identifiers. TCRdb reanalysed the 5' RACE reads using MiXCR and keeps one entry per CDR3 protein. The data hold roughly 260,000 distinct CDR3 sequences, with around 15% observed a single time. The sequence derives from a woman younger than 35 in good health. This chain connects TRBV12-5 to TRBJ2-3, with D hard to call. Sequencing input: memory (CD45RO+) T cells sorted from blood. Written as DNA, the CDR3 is TGTGCTAGTGGTGTTTCTGTGGGGCAGTATTTT. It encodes CASGVSVGQYF.